The 20 T cell receptor beta chains listed next were all sequenced from one sample in a study of beta chain features in type 1 diabetes. Overall study results and limits: Shortening of TCRB CDR3s, moderate but significant, appeared in all four CD4+ subsets of Type 1 diabetes patients.

Every bit of the isolated RNA underwent reverse transcription, so sequencing read expressed TCRB transcripts. This table comes from immunoSEQ multiplex PCR, and its TCRdb copy is limited to in-frame clones, with some not included. The sample comprises some 350,000 clones, 9.6% of which are singletons, and about 0.6% rests with the top ten. No cognate antigen is known for these TCRs. Specimen: central memory CD4+ T cells from blood. The receptors here all came from a man aged 25-45 years with type 1 diabetes.

This clone has just a few counts. The J gene is TRBJ2-3, the V gene TRBV6-5; D uncertain. This CDR3 has 15 residues. The V end lost 2 bases, the J end lost 5 bases, and 14 bases lay between the germline ends. Germline V gene lookup returns CDR1 MNHEY and CDR2 SVGAGI. The CDR3 sequence is CASSYRLPRLDTQYF. The CDR3 nucleotides read TGTGCCAGCAGTTACAGGCTACCGCGACTAGATACGCAGTATTTT.

This chain connects TRBV28 to TRBJ2-7; 8 bases match TRBD2. From germline, CDR1 is MDHEN and CDR2 SYDVKM. V was clipped by 5 bases and J by 2 bases; unmatched bases: 11. This CDR3 region has 16 residues. CDR3 residues: CASSPTRTSLTYEQYF. CDR3 coding DNA: TGTGCCAGCAGTCCGACTCGGACTAGCTTAACCTACGAGCAGTACTTC.

This chain uses TRBV5-1 with TRBJ2-3, with D perhaps matching TRBD2 (5 bases). V was trimmed by 4 bases and J by 4 bases, leaving 16 bases between them. This CDR3 is 15 amino acids long. Looked up from germline, CDR1 is SGHRS and CDR2 is YFSETQ. In nucleotides, the CDR3 is TGCGCCAGCAGCGCGGGCAGCGTTAATTCAGATACGCAGTATTTT. It yields the protein CASSAGSVNSDTQYF.

This clone came up a few times. The rearrangement uses TRBV2 and TRBJ2-5; D is ambiguous. Germline CDR1 SNHLY, CDR2 FYNNEI. Trimming took 6 bases from V and 2 from J, leaving 4 bases between them. The CDR3 sequence is 11 residues long. The CDR3 DNA reads as TGTGCCAGCAGGCAGCAAGAGACCCAGTACTTC. As protein: CASRQQETQYF.

This rearrangement joins TRBV19 to TRBJ2-7; D might be TRBD2 (5 bases). The CDR3 extends over 13 amino acids. The germline V gene encodes CDR1 LNHDA and CDR2 SQIVND (reference sequence). Between the trimmed V and J ends, which lost 3 bases and 3 bases, there was a span of 9 bases. The CDR3 coding sequence is TGTGCCAGTAGTATCGAGGGATACTACGAGCAGTACTTC. Its protein product is CASSIEGYYEQYF.

This clone was found a few times. J is TRBJ2-1 and V is TRBV11-2, with 14 bases aligning to TRBD2. CDR1 SGHAT and CDR2 FQNNGV come from the germline V gene. The CDR3 has 16 amino acids. V was clipped by 5 bases and J by 8 bases; unmatched bases: 8. As DNA, the CDR3 is TGTGCCAGCAGCAACAGACTAGCGGGAGGGTTCGATGAGCAGTTCTTC. Translation: CASSNRLAGGFDEQFF.

This clone was recorded at least ten times. This chain links TRBV28 with TRBJ1-1; D is unresolved. The CDR3 length is 11 residues. Germline CDR1 reads MDHEN; CDR2 reads SYDVKM. V gave up 4 bases and J gave up 11 bases, with 11 bases separating them. The CDR3 nucleotides are TGTGCCAGCAGTTACCGCAGGTCGGCTTTCTTT. Amino acids: CASSYRRSAFF.

This CDR3 is CASSLVGGVEAFF. In DNA, the CDR3 is TGTGCCAGCAGTTTAGTAGGGGGAGTTGAAGCTTTCTTT. J is TRBJ1-1 and V is TRBV28; maybe TRBD1 (6 bases). Germline loops: CDR1 MDHEN, CDR2 SYDVKM. This CDR3 has 13 amino acids. Trimming pared 2 bases from V and 7 bases from J, leaving 11 bases between.

This clone has only one observation. V and J are TRBV7-8 and TRBJ2-3; TRBD1 is a possible D gene (6 bases). Germline V gene data show CDR1 as SGHVS and CDR2 as FQNEAQ. V was pared by 5 bases and J by 2 bases, with 14 bases between. The CDR3 runs 15 residues. The CDR3 here is CASSPVRDNTDTQYF. The CDR3 DNA sequence: TGTGCCAGCAGCCCCGTTCGGGACAACACAGATACGCAGTATTTT. The full variable domain, in which reference TRBV7-8 and TRBJ2-3 provide the parts outside the CDR3, is GAGVSQSPRYKVAKRGQDVALRCDPISGHVSLFWYQQALGQGPEFLTYFQNEAQLDKSGLPSDRFFAERPEGSVSTLKIQRTQQEDSAVYLCASSPVRDNTDTQYFGPGTRLTVL.

This clone was seen more than once but under ten times. V is TRBV6-1 and J is TRBJ2-2, with a tentative D call TRBD1 (6 bases). V gave up 5 bases and J gave up 8 bases, with 15 bases separating them. Per germline, CDR1 MNHNS and CDR2 SASEGT. The CDR3 extends over 14 amino acids. The chain's CDR3 is CASSSGQSSGELFF. The CDR3 bases are TGTGCCAGCAGTTCTGGACAGTCTTCAGGGGAGCTGTTTTTT.

This clone appeared a few times. The rearrangement joins TRBV7-9 to TRBJ2-3, with a tentative D call TRBD1 (8 bases). The CDR3 extends over 15 amino acids. The germline V gene encodes CDR1 SEHNR and CDR2 FQNEAQ (reference sequence). V lost 3 bases and J 6 bases, leaving 16 bases between the germline ends. The CDR3 protein is CASSFGTGGVDTQYF. CDR3 DNA: TGTGCCAGCAGCTTCGGAACAGGGGGGGTGGATACGCAGTATTTT. The full variable domain, its missing parts supplied by reference TRBV7-9 and TRBJ2-3, is DTGVSQNPRHKITKRGQNVTFRCDPISEHNRLYWYRQTLGQGPEFLTYFQNEAQLEKSRLLSDRFSAERPKGSFSTLEIQRTEQGDSAMYLCASSFGTGGVDTQYFGPGTRLTVL.

This clone showed up just a few times. The chain carries TRBV30 and TRBJ2-1; the D gene is possibly TRBD2 (6 bases). This CDR3 region has 14 residues. CDR1 and CDR2 from the germline V gene are GTSNPN and SVGIG (reference sequence). V gave up 1 base and J gave up 2 bases, with 9 bases separating them. CDR3 nucleotide sequence: TGTGCCTGGAGTGAGCTAGCGACCTACAATGAGCAGTTCTTC. This translates into CAWSELATYNEQFF.

This clone was seen more than once but under ten times. The chain has TRBV27 and TRBJ1-1, with D perhaps TRBD1 (5 bases). Germline lookup yields CDR1 MNHEY and CDR2 SMNVEV (reference sequence). CDR3 length: 14 residues. With 3 bases removed from V and 4 bases from J, the gap between germline ends came to 12 bases. In nucleotides, the CDR3 is TGTGCCAGCAGTTTCCGGGGGACTCTCACTGAAGCTTTCTTT. Translated: CASSFRGTLTEAFF.

This clone occurred many times. This chain connects TRBV7-2 to TRBJ1-4; D ambiguous. V gave up 8 bases and J gave up 5 bases, with 9 bases separating them. Germline assignment: CDR1 SGHTA and CDR2 FQGNSA. This CDR3 spans 12 amino acids. CDR3 residues: CASRQQNEKLFF. The CDR3 DNA is TGTGCCAGCCGGCAACAAAATGAAAAACTGTTTTTT.

This clone occurred a few times. This chain links TRBV30 with TRBJ2-3, with D uncertain. This CDR3 region has 12 residues. Trimming removed 2 bases at V and 3 bases at J, with 6 bases between. Germline V lookup: CDR1 GTSNPN, CDR2 SVGIG (reference sequence). The CDR3 nucleotides read TGTGCCTGGAGTCCTGGGACAGATACGCAGTATTTT. Translation: CAWSPGTDTQYF.

This clone has only a few counts. The chain has TRBV29-1 and TRBJ2-7; the D gene is possibly TRBD2 (6 bases). Germline V lookup: CDR1 SQVTM, CDR2 ANQGSEA. CDR3 size: 13 residues. Trimming removed 4 bases at V and 1 base at J, with 11 bases between. CDR3 bases: TGCAGCGTTGTGAGTAGCGGTTCCTACGAGCAGTACTTC. Translation: CSVVSSGSYEQYF.

The chain combines TRBV5-5 with TRBJ2-5, with no clear D. Trimming stripped 2 bases from V and 0 bases from J, with 11 bases between. Germline CDR1 and CDR2: SGHKS and YYEKEE (reference sequence). The CDR3 totals 15 residues. The CDR3 here is CASSLGLIHQETQYF. CDR3 in DNA: TGTGCCAGCAGCTTAGGCCTAATCCACCAAGAGACCCAGTACTTC. Using reference TRBV5-5 and TRBJ2-5 for the parts outside the CDR3, the full variable domain is DAGVTQSPTHLIKTRGQQVTLRCSPISGHKSVSWYQQVLGQGPQFIFQYYEKEERGRGNFPDRFSARQFPNYSSELNVNALLLGDSALYLCASSLGLIHQETQYFGPGTRLLVL.

The chain has TRBV9 and TRBJ1-2; tentative D call: TRBD1 (5 bases). V lost 6 bases and J lost 2, with 20 bases in between. The CDR3 is made up of 16 amino acids. The V gene's germline CDR1 is SGDLS and CDR2 YYNGEE. The CDR3 nucleotides read TGTGCCAGCAACCAAGACCCAGGGCTTTCCAACTATGGCTACACCTTC. Amino acid sequence: CASNQDPGLSNYGYTF.

This clone was seen a few times. The rearrangement uses TRBV5-4 and TRBJ1-1; D may be TRBD1 (5 bases). Trimming removed 5 bases from V and 4 bases from J, with 21 bases in between. Germline V gives CDR1 SGHNT, CDR2 YYREEE (reference sequence). This CDR3 region has 16 residues. Here the CDR3 reads CASRVLGAGRGTEAFF. Written as DNA, the CDR3 is TGTGCCAGCAGGGTCCTGGGTGCAGGAAGGGGCACTGAAGCTTTCTTT. The full variable domain, with the rest looked up from reference TRBV5-4 and TRBJ1-1, is ETGVTQSPTHLIKTRGQQVTLRCSSQSGHNTVSWYQQALGQGPQFIFQYYREEENGRGNFPPRFSGLQFPNYSSELNVNALELDDSALYLCASRVLGAGRGTEAFFGQGTRLTVV.

In this sample, this clone turned up a few times. A clone one base away is much larger, so this may be a read error. Other DNA sequences of this sample code for an identical CDR3. The chain links TRBV6-6 to TRBJ2-5, with TRBD1 as a possible D gene (7 bases). Germline V gives CDR1 MNHNY, CDR2 SVGAGI (reference sequence). The ends were cut back, 2 bases at V and 5 bases at J, with 15 bases in the middle. This CDR3 comprises 15 residues. Written as DNA, the CDR3 is TGTGCCAGCAGTTACCAGAACTCAGGGGGGGAGACCCAGTACTTC. Translating gives CASSYQNSGGETQYF.